The 20 T cell receptor beta chains presented below share a single source sample, sequenced in a study of blood T cell repertoires in COVID-19. Produced via immunoSEQ multiplex PCR; TCRdb's table is partial and in-frame only. The table records some 65,000 clones, roughly 86% of them present only once. Material: peripheral blood. The source of these receptors is a man between 35 and 55 years old with COVID-19, enrolled during active disease.

This clone occurred once. The junction differs from germline at one of its ends, possibly a read error. The chain joins TRBV18 to TRBJ2-4; TRBD2 matches at 9 bases. The CDR3 has 17 amino acids. Germline CDR1 and CDR2: KGHSH and LQKENI. CDR3 DNA sequence: TGTGCCAGCTCACCCTCAAGCCGCGGGGGGGCCAGAAACATTCAGTACTTC. Translation gives CASSPSSRGGARNIQYF.

The J gene is TRBJ1-2, the V gene TRBV29-1, with 7 bases identical to TRBD1. Trimming cost V 0 bases and J 7 bases; bases outside gene matches: 8. In germline, CDR1 is SQVTM, CDR2 ANQGSEA. The CDR3 is 14 residues long. In DNA, the CDR3 is TGCAGCGTTGAAGATCAGGAGGGGGCTGGTGGCTACACCTTC. Amino acid sequence: CSVEDQEGAGGYTF.

The V and J genes are TRBV6-6 and TRBJ2-7; 8 bases fit TRBD1. This CDR3 is built from 14 residues. The junction had 7 bases not matched to a gene; V was cut back by 4 bases and J by 5 bases. Germline CDR1 is MNHNY and CDR2 is SVGAGI (reference sequence). CDR3 loop: CASSSGQGGHEQYF. In DNA form, the CDR3 reads TGTGCCAGCAGTTCTGGACAGGGTGGACACGAGCAGTACTTC.

V and J are TRBV19 and TRBJ1-6; the match to TRBD1 covers 9 bases. Unmatched junction bases numbered 6, after V lost 8 bases and J lost 7 bases. CDR3 length: 14 residues. Germline values: CDR1 LNHDA, CDR2 SQIVND (reference sequence). This chain's CDR3 is CASERQGGNSPLHF. CDR3 nucleotide sequence: TGTGCCAGTGAGAGACAGGGGGGCAATTCACCCCTCCACTTT. The full variable domain, rest sourced from reference TRBV19 and TRBJ1-6, is DGGITQSPKYLFRKEGQNVTLSCEQNLNHDAMYWYRQDPGQGLRLIYYSQIVNDFQKGDIAEGYSVSREKKESFPLTVTSAQKNPTAFYLCASERQGGNSPLHFGNGTRLTVT.

The V call is TRBV12-3 or TRBV12-4, the J call TRBJ2-2, with D maybe TRBD1 (6 bases). This CDR3 is built from 13 residues. V was trimmed by 6 bases and J by 1 base, leaving 6 bases between them. The CDR3 here is CASRGQNTGELFF. CDR3 in DNA: TGTGCCAGCAGGGGACAGAACACCGGGGAGCTGTTTTTT.

This chain links TRBV3-1 (or the pseudogene TRBV3-2) with TRBJ2-7; 11 bases are shared with TRBD1. Germline V gives CDR1 LGHDT, CDR2 YNNKEL (reference sequence). The trim removed 4 bases at V and 2 bases at J, leaving 13 bases unmatched. The CDR3 has 18 amino acids. CDR3 DNA: TGTGCCAGCAGCCCAGTCCCGGGACAGGGGGAGGGGACCTACGAGCAGTACTTC. Its protein is CASSPVPGQGEGTYEQYF.

This chain uses TRBV6-5 with TRBJ2-7, with D perhaps matching TRBD1 (6 bases). This CDR3 spans 13 amino acids. The germline gives CDR1 MNHEY, CDR2 SVGAGI. With 5 bases removed from V and 4 bases from J, the gap between germline ends came to 12 bases. CDR3 nucleotides: TGTGCCAGCAGTAGTACAGGGAAGTACGAGCAGTACTTC. Translating gives CASSSTGKYEQYF.

The chain carries TRBV9 and TRBJ2-5, with TRBD1 matching over 9 bases. J was trimmed by 5 bases and V by 1 base; bases with no gene match: 9. In germline, CDR1 is SGDLS, CDR2 YYNGEE. This CDR3 has 16 residues. The CDR3 loop reads CASSVRGTGLLETQYF. CDR3 in DNA: TGTGCCAGCAGCGTAAGGGGGACAGGGCTTTTGGAGACCCAGTACTTC.

The chain has TRBV28 and TRBJ1-1; perhaps TRBD1 as D (6 bases). Germline CDR1 MDHEN, CDR2 SYDVKM. Trimming pared 6 bases from V and 3 bases from J, leaving 8 bases between. CDR3 length equals 12 residues. Here the CDR3 DNA reads TGTGCCAGCAGACAGGGTCACACTGAAGCTTTCTTT. This gives the protein CASRQGHTEAFF.

DNA for the CDR3: TGTGCCAGCAGTGACTACCTAGGTTCACCCCTCCACTTT. Amino acids: CASSDYLGSPLHF. The chain combines TRBV6-4 with TRBJ1-6; D unclear. V was shortened by 1 base and J by 9 bases, with 7 bases between the two germline ends. The CDR3 has 13 amino acids. From germline, CDR1 is MRHNA and CDR2 SNTAGT.

V and J are TRBV9 and TRBJ1-1; 7 nucleotides line up with TRBD1. This CDR3 has 13 residues. Germline trimming cut 3 bases from V and 5 bases from J; bases unmatched to any gene: 4. Germline V lookup: CDR1 SGDLS, CDR2 YYNGEE. CDR3 region: CASSAGGSTEAFF. The CDR3 DNA reads TGTGCCAGCAGCGCAGGGGGGAGTACTGAAGCTTTCTTT.

The chain has TRBV28 and TRBJ2-7; 8 nucleotides line up with TRBD2. Germline V gene data show CDR1 as MDHEN and CDR2 as SYDVKM. Germline trimming cut 2 bases from V and 2 bases from J; bases unmatched to any gene: 5. The CDR3 is 15 residues long. The CDR3 loop is CASSLKASGPYEQYF. The CDR3 DNA sequence: TGTGCCAGCAGTTTAAAGGCTAGCGGGCCCTACGAGCAGTACTTC.

J is TRBJ1-1 and V is TRBV30, with 7 bases fitting TRBD1. The CDR3 contains 14 residues. Germline V gene data show CDR1 as GTSNPN and CDR2 as SVGIG (reference sequence). Trimming cost V 3 bases and J 2 bases; bases outside gene matches: 6. For the CDR3, the DNA is TGTGCCTGGAGACAGACAGGGATCAACACTGAAGCTTTCTTT. Translating it yields CAWRQTGINTEAFF.

CDR3 in DNA: TGTGCCAGCAGTTATCAGGGTGCGACAGATACGCAGTATTTT. Encoded protein: CASSYQGATDTQYF. V is TRBV6-2 or TRBV6-3 and J is TRBJ2-3, with D possibly matching TRBD1 (5 bases). The CDR3 covers 14 residues. Trimming took off 3 bases at V and 3 bases at J, with 10 bases between the two ends. CDR1 and CDR2 (germline): MNHEY, SVGEGT.

This rearrangement joins TRBV5-4 to TRBJ2-3; D possibly corresponds to TRBD2 (6 bases). Germline CDR1 reads SGHNT; CDR2 reads YYREEE (reference sequence). V shed 3 bases and J shed 4 bases, with 21 bases lying between them. The CDR3 extends over 17 amino acids. The CDR3 loop is CASSSGPPGGGADTQYF. The DNA of the CDR3 is TGTGCCAGCAGCTCCGGCCCCCCCGGGGGTGGGGCAGATACGCAGTATTTT.

This clone has just one count. The genes are TRBV5-1 and TRBJ1-3, with 8 bases that match TRBD1. With V trimmed by 3 bases and J by 4 bases, 3 bases remained unmatched. CDR1 SGHRS and CDR2 YFSETQ come from the germline V gene. The CDR3 has 14 residues. CDR3 sequence reads: CASSSTGDGNTIYF. DNA for the CDR3: TGCGCCAGCAGCTCGACAGGGGACGGAAACACCATATATTTT. Supplemented by reference TRBV5-1 and TRBJ1-3, the full variable domain reads KAGVTQTPRYLIKTRGQQVTLSCSPISGHRSVSWYQQTPGQGLQFLFEYFSETQRNKGNFPGRFSGRQFSNSRSEMNVSTLELGDSALYLCASSSTGDGNTIYFGEGSWLTVV.

The rearrangement uses TRBV21-1 and TRBJ1-2; TRBD1, as called in the table, went unchecked against the DNA. TRBV21-1 constitutes a pseudogene. This CDR3 has 16 residues. The CDR3 sequence is CASSPSGTGKNYGYTF. Written as DNA, the CDR3 is TGTGCCAGCAGCCCCTCCGGGACAGGTAAGAACTATGGCTACACCTTC.

The chain links TRBV3-1 (or the pseudogene TRBV3-2) to TRBJ2-7, with D unresolved. Germline V gene sequence: CDR1 LGHDT, CDR2 YNNKEL (reference sequence). This CDR3 is 14 amino acids long. Between the trimmed V and J ends, which lost 2 bases and 2 bases, there was a span of 10 bases. The CDR3 loop is CASSQSFKPYEQYF. In DNA, the CDR3 is TGTGCCAGCAGCCAAAGTTTTAAGCCCTACGAGCAGTACTTC.

This clone was observed once. CDR3 sequence: CASSFTGARGTEAFF. The CDR3 DNA sequence: TGTGCCAGCAGTTTTACAGGGGCGCGGGGCACTGAAGCTTTCTTT. The chain has TRBV7-9 and TRBJ1-1, with 7 bases fitting TRBD1. The CDR3 consists of 15 residues. CDR1 and CDR2 from the germline V gene are SEHNR and FQNEAQ (reference sequence). Trimming cost V 6 bases and J 4 bases; bases outside gene matches: 11.

This clone was counted a few times. This chain connects TRBV29-1 to TRBJ2-1, with D tentatively TRBD1 (6 bases). The CDR3 extends over 14 amino acids. V gave up 7 bases and J gave up 4 bases, with 17 bases separating them. Germline CDR1 SQVTM, CDR2 ANQGSEA. Here the CDR3 reads CSASSGTQYNEQFF. CDR3 sequence (DNA): TGCAGCGCTTCATCCGGGACACAATACAATGAGCAGTTCTTC.